The 31 T cell receptor beta chains below all came from one sample that was sequenced in a study of cytomegalovirus exposure and HLA in healthy donors. This PCR relied on a set of 60 Vbeta primers and 13 Jbeta primers. Clones were sequenced by immunoSEQ multiplex PCR, and TCRdb holds only the in-frame ones, with some missing. The table lists about 160,000 clones, over 75% of them singletons, with roughly 1.7% in the top ten. What was sequenced was PBMCs. These receptor sequences come from a woman younger than 45 in good health and CMV-seronegative.

The chain combines TRBV18 with TRBJ2-1; 15 nucleotides line up with TRBD2. Germline V gives CDR1 KGHSH, CDR2 LQKENI. The CDR3 runs to 16 residues. V was clipped by 4 bases and J by 10 bases; unmatched bases: 8. The chain's CDR3 is CASSRSGLAGGKEQFF. As DNA, the CDR3 is TGTGCCAGCTCACGTTCGGGACTAGCGGGGGGCAAAGAGCAGTTCTTC.

The rearrangement joins TRBV9 to TRBJ2-7; 9 bases agree with TRBD1. This CDR3 region has 16 residues. J lost 2 bases, V lost 0 bases, and 6 bases had no gene match. Per germline, CDR1 SGDLS and CDR2 YYNGEE. Written as DNA, the CDR3 is TGTGCCAGCAGCGTAGGGGGAGGGACAGGGCCCTACGAGCAGTACTTC. Protein sequence: CASSVGGGTGPYEQYF.

This clone was seen a few times. V gene TRBV6-5 combines with J gene TRBJ1-5; no definite D call. CDR3 length: 13 amino acids. Germline V gene sequence: CDR1 MNHEY, CDR2 SVGAGI. Trimming cost V 4 bases and J 5 bases, with 9 bases left between them. The CDR3 sequence is CASSSRTDQPQHF. The CDR3 DNA reads TGTGCCAGCAGTTCCCGAACGGATCAGCCCCAGCATTTT.

V is TRBV7-9 and J is TRBJ1-1; D gene uncertain. Per germline, CDR1 SEHNR and CDR2 FQNEAQ (reference sequence). The CDR3 is 13 amino acids. Trimming took off 5 bases at V and 0 bases at J, with 7 bases between the two ends. CDR3 coding DNA: TGTGCCAGCAGCCACCGGTTGAACACTGAAGCTTTCTTT. Its protein is CASSHRLNTEAFF.

The chain carries TRBV5-1 and TRBJ2-7, with TRBD2 matching 9 bases. Unmatched junction bases numbered 8, after V lost 4 bases and J lost 3 bases. CDR3 length: 15 residues. In germline, CDR1 is SGHRS, CDR2 YFSETQ. The CDR3 region has the DNA TGCGCCAGCAGCGTGAATAGCGGGAGCGGCTACGAGCAGTACTTC. It translates to CASSVNSGSGYEQYF.

The chain combines TRBV11-3 with TRBJ2-1; 14 positions agree with TRBD2. The CDR3 spans 15 residues. V was clipped by 3 bases and J by 7 bases; unmatched bases: 2. The germline CDR1 and CDR2 sequences are SGHNT and YENEEA. Here the CDR3 DNA reads TGTGCCAGCAGCTTGGGACTAGCGGGAGTTAATGAGCAGTTCTTC. Amino acids: CASSLGLAGVNEQFF.

This clone has only a few counts. The chain is built from TRBV5-1 and TRBJ2-3; D possibly corresponds to TRBD1 (6 bases). CDR3 length: 16 residues. V lost 0 bases and J 2 bases, leaving 13 bases between the germline ends. CDR1 SGHRS and CDR2 YFSETQ come from the germline V gene. The CDR3 region has the DNA TGCGCCAGCAGCTTGGGCACAAGGGGGTTCACAGATACGCAGTATTTT. Translated, it gives CASSLGTRGFTDTQYF. Looking up the rest from reference TRBV5-1 and TRBJ2-3 gives the full variable domain: KAGVTQTPRYLIKTRGQQVTLSCSPISGHRSVSWYQQTPGQGLQFLFEYFSETQRNKGNFPGRFSGRQFSNSRSEMNVSTLELGDSALYLCASSLGTRGFTDTQYFGPGTRLTVL.

This rearrangement joins TRBV29-1 to TRBJ1-4; D is possibly TRBD1 (6 bases). Trimming stripped 4 bases from V and 7 bases from J, with 13 bases between. Germline V CDR1 and CDR2: SQVTM, ANQGSEA. This CDR3 is 13 amino acids long. The CDR3 here is CSVVVQGGEKLFF. The CDR3 DNA follows: TGCAGCGTTGTGGTACAGGGCGGTGAAAAACTGTTTTTT.

The gene calls are TRBV9 and TRBJ1-1; 8 nucleotides line up with TRBD1. The CDR3 covers 14 residues. Germline CDR1 and CDR2: SGDLS and YYNGEE. The V and J ends lost 3 bases and 8 bases, in that order; junction bases with no gene match: 9. The CDR3 here is CASSANSQGAEAFF. CDR3 in DNA: TGTGCCAGCAGCGCCAATTCTCAGGGGGCGGAAGCTTTCTTT.

V usage is TRBV19 and J usage is TRBJ1-2; 8 nucleotides align to TRBD1. Germline V gives CDR1 LNHDA, CDR2 SQIVND (reference sequence). The V segment lost 4 bases and the J segment 2 bases; nucleotides outside the gene matches: 12. The CDR3 is made up of 17 amino acids. The CDR3 region has the DNA TGTGCCAGTAGTACCCGGCCCGGACAGGGTAGGAACTATGGCTACACCTTC. It encodes CASSTRPGQGRNYGYTF.

Remarks on this clone: At one of its ends the junction is not consistent with the germline gene, which may arise from a read error. The genes are TRBV15 and TRBJ2-1, with D perhaps TRBD2 (5 bases). CDR1 and CDR2 from the germline V gene are LNHNV and YYDKDF (reference sequence). CDR3 size: 15 residues. CDR3 sequence: CATNRRSSPGDEQFF. CDR3 in DNA: TGTGCCACCAACAGACGAAGTAGCCCCGGGGATGAGCAGTTCTTC.

This chain uses TRBV19 with TRBJ2-7; 12 nucleotides line up with TRBD2. V lost 10 bases to trimming and J lost 0 bases; unmatched junction nucleotides: 4. Per the germline V gene, CDR1 is LNHDA and CDR2 is SQIVND (reference sequence). The CDR3 spans 14 residues. CDR3 in amino acids: CATRTSGDSYEQYF. The DNA of the CDR3 is TGTGCCACAAGGACTAGCGGGGACTCCTACGAGCAGTACTTC.

The CDR3 region has the DNA TGCGCCAGCAGCCAAGATCACTTAGGGGGTAACTATGGCTACACCTTC. Its translation: CASSQDHLGGNYGYTF. The J gene is TRBJ1-2, the V gene TRBV4-3; D possibly corresponds to TRBD1 (6 bases). V was trimmed by 0 bases and J by 1 base, leaving 12 bases between them. From germline, CDR1 is LGHNA and CDR2 YSLEER. The CDR3 has 16 residues.

The chain combines TRBV9 with TRBJ2-1; 7 bases align to TRBD2. V lost 0 bases and J lost 0; bases outside the gene matches: 9. Per the germline V gene, CDR1 is SGDLS and CDR2 is YYNGEE. The CDR3 is made up of 18 amino acids. CDR3 sequence (DNA): TGTGCCAGCAGCGTAGGGGGGGGTTGGGGGAGCTCCTACAATGAGCAGTTCTTC. Residues: CASSVGGGWGSSYNEQFF.

The chain recombines TRBV6-5 with TRBJ1-1; D is undetermined. V gave up 2 bases and J gave up 4 bases, with 8 bases separating them. Per the germline V gene, CDR1 is MNHEY and CDR2 is SVGAGI. The CDR3 consists of 13 residues. CDR3 loop: CASSYEGGTEAFF. Written as DNA, the CDR3 is TGTGCCAGCAGTTACGAGGGAGGCACTGAAGCTTTCTTT.

This chain uses TRBV7-2 with TRBJ2-1; a possible D gene is TRBD1 (6 bases). V lost 2 bases and J lost 7, with 12 bases in between. This CDR3 spans 14 amino acids. From germline, CDR1 is SGHTA and CDR2 FQGNSA. CDR3: CASSLRAGVNEQFF. Written as DNA, the CDR3 is TGTGCCAGCAGCTTAAGGGCAGGGGTGAATGAGCAGTTCTTC.

V usage is TRBV5-4 and J usage is TRBJ2-7; 10 nucleotides align to TRBD1. CDR3 length: 14 amino acids. The ends lost 4 bases at V and 2 bases at J; junction bases unmatched: 3. The germline CDR1 and CDR2 sequences are SGHNT and YYREEE (reference sequence). The CDR3 protein is CASSTGQGAYEQYF. CDR3 nucleotide sequence: TGTGCCAGCAGCACCGGACAGGGGGCCTACGAGCAGTACTTC. Full variable domain (missing parts from reference TRBV5-4 and TRBJ2-7): ETGVTQSPTHLIKTRGQQVTLRCSSQSGHNTVSWYQQALGQGPQFIFQYYREEENGRGNFPPRFSGLQFPNYSSELNVNALELDDSALYLCASSTGQGAYEQYFGPGTRLTVT.

The chain couples TRBV7-2 to TRBJ1-1; TRBD1 matches 8 bases. The CDR3 length is 14 residues. CDR1 is SGHTA and CDR2 is FQGNSA in the germline V gene. V shed 4 bases and J 6 bases; nucleotides not matched to a gene: 7. Here the CDR3 reads CASSWTGTAAEAFF. CDR3 nucleotides: TGTGCCAGCAGCTGGACAGGGACGGCTGCTGAAGCTTTCTTT.

This clone has just a few counts. The CDR3 DNA sequence: TGCGCCAGCAGCAGCAGGGGTTCGGGCAATGAGCAGTTCTTC. It encodes CASSSRGSGNEQFF. The chain carries TRBV5-1 and TRBJ2-1, with D possibly matching TRBD1 (6 bases). Germline values: CDR1 SGHRS, CDR2 YFSETQ. This CDR3 comprises 14 residues. V lost 4 bases, J lost 6 bases, and 14 bases lay in between.

The chain is built from TRBV30 and TRBJ1-1, with TRBD1 as a possible D gene (5 bases). V lost 3 bases to trimming and J lost 1 base, with 9 bases between them. Germline lookup yields CDR1 GTSNPN and CDR2 SVGIG (reference sequence). This CDR3 region has 13 residues. As DNA, the CDR3 is TGTGCCTGGAGGGGGCCCAGGAACACTGAAGCTTTCTTT. Translation gives CAWRGPRNTEAFF.

V is TRBV9 and J is TRBJ2-3; the match to TRBD1 covers 10 bases. This CDR3 spans 19 amino acids. Per the germline V gene, CDR1 is SGDLS and CDR2 is YYNGEE. J gave up 2 bases and V 2 bases, and 14 bases lay outside the gene matches. The CDR3 nucleotides read TGTGCCAGCAGCGTCCTCCCTCTAGGGGGGACAGGGGACACAGATACGCAGTATTTT. Translating it yields CASSVLPLGGTGDTDTQYF.

The gene calls are TRBV2 and TRBJ1-1; D is unresolved. Trimming took off 7 bases at V and 2 bases at J, with 11 bases between the two ends. The CDR3 runs 13 residues. Germline CDR1 SNHLY, CDR2 FYNNEI. This chain's CDR3 is CASIDQINTEAFF. CDR3 in DNA: TGTGCCAGCATCGATCAGATAAACACTGAAGCTTTCTTT.

This clone was observed a single time. J is TRBJ2-1 and V is TRBV7-3; 8 bases fit TRBD2. V lost 5 bases to trimming and J lost 0 bases; unmatched junction nucleotides: 6. The CDR3 is 16 amino acids. CDR1 is SGHTA and CDR2 is FQGTGA in the germline V gene. The CDR3 loop is CASSALAGPSYNEQFF. CDR3 in DNA: TGTGCCAGCAGCGCCTTAGCGGGGCCCTCCTACAATGAGCAGTTCTTC.

The V call is TRBV5-1, the J call TRBJ2-4; TRBD2 agrees at 9 bases. Germline CDR1 reads SGHRS; CDR2 reads YFSETQ. The CDR3 has 14 amino acids. V shed 8 bases and J 5 bases; nucleotides not matched to a gene: 8. The DNA for the CDR3 is TGCGCCAGTAGCGGGGGCCGTAGGGAAAACATTCAGTACTTC. Translating gives CASSGGRRENIQYF.

As to this clone: Compared with germline, one end of the junction differs, possibly owing to a read error. The chain combines TRBV19 with TRBJ2-7, with 10 bases that match TRBD2. This CDR3 contains 15 residues. Germline-derived CDR1 and CDR2 are LNHDA and SQIVND (reference sequence). This CDR3 reads CASRIAGGTSYEQYF. CDR3 coding DNA: TGTGCCAGTAGAATAGCGGGAGGAACCTCCTACGAGCAGTACTTC.

The chain recombines TRBV5-4 with TRBJ1-4; 10 bases match TRBD1. J lost 7 bases, V lost 4 bases, and 10 bases had no gene match. The CDR3 length is 16 residues. Germline V lookup: CDR1 SGHNT, CDR2 YYREEE (reference sequence). This chain's CDR3 is CASSPDGTGESEKLFF. CDR3 nucleotide sequence: TGTGCCAGCAGCCCGGACGGGACAGGGGAGAGTGAAAAACTGTTTTTT.

V and J are TRBV4-1 and TRBJ1-2; D unclear. The V end lost 0 bases, the J end lost 2 bases, and 13 bases lay between the germline ends. This CDR3 is 16 amino acids long. Germline CDR1 and CDR2: MGHRA and YSYEKL. The CDR3 DNA follows: TGCGCCAGCAGCCAAGATAGTGGGCCTGGGAACTATGGCTACACCTTC. Amino acids: CASSQDSGPGNYGYTF.

The rearrangement joins TRBV7-2 to TRBJ1-1; a weak D match, TRBD1 (6 bases). Trimming removed 1 base from V and 5 bases from J, with 14 bases in between. The CDR3 extends over 15 amino acids. Germline V lookup: CDR1 SGHTA, CDR2 FQGNSA. The CDR3 nucleotides read TGTGCCAGCAGCTTAGACGCAGGGGTGGGAACTGAAGCTTTCTTT. Translated: CASSLDAGVGTEAFF.

This CDR3 is CASSLVVAGIDTQYF. CDR3 bases: TGTGCCAGCAGCTTAGTGGTAGCGGGAATAGATACGCAGTATTTT. The gene calls are TRBV11-3 and TRBJ2-3; 8 bases are a match to TRBD2. Per the germline V gene, CDR1 is SGHNT and CDR2 is YENEEA. CDR3 size: 15 residues. Germline trimming cut 1 base from V and 5 bases from J; bases unmatched to any gene: 5.

The chain employs TRBV27 and TRBJ2-7; 7 nucleotides agree with TRBD1. Germline loops: CDR1 MNHEY, CDR2 SMNVEV (reference sequence). The CDR3 is made up of 14 amino acids. The V segment lost 5 bases and the J segment 2 bases; nucleotides outside the gene matches: 6. CDR3 sequence (DNA): TGTGCCAGCAGTACCGGGACAGCCGCCTACGAGCAGTACTTC. The encoded protein is CASSTGTAAYEQYF.

The rearrangement links TRBV18 to TRBJ2-1; D may be TRBD1 (5 bases). Germline loops: CDR1 KGHSH, CDR2 LQKENI. The CDR3 is 13 amino acids. Trimming took off 0 bases at V and 5 bases at J, with 5 bases between the two ends. DNA of the CDR3: TGTGCCAGCTCACCACCACAGGACAATGAGCAGTTCTTC. It specifies CASSPPQDNEQFF.